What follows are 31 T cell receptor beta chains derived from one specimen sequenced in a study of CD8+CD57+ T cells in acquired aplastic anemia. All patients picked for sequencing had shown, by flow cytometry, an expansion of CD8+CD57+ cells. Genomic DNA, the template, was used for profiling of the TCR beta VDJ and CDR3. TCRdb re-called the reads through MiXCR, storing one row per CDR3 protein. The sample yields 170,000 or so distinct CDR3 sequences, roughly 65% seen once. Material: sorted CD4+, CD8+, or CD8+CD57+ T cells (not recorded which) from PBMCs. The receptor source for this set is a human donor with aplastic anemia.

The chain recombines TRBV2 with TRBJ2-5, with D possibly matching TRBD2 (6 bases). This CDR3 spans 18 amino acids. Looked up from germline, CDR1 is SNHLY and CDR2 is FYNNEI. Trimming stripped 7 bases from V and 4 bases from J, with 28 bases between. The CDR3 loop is CASTPFGGSGDGRETQYF. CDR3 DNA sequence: TGTGCCAGCACCCCGTTCGGCGGGTCGGGAGATGGGAGAGAGACCCAGTACTTC.

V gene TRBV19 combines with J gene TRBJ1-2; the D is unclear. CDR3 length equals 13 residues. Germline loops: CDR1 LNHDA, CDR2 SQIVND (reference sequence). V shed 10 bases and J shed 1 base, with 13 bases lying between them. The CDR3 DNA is TGTGCCACTAGACCACGGGATAACTATGGCTACACCTTC. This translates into CATRPRDNYGYTF.

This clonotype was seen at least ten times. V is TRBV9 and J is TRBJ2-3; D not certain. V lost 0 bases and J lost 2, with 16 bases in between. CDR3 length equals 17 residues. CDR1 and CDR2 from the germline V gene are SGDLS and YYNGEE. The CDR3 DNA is TGTGCCAGCAGCGTAGCTCCCCCCCAAGCACCCACAGATACGCAGTATTTT. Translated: CASSVAPPQAPTDTQYF. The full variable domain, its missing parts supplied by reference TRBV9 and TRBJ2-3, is DSGVTQTPKHLITATGQRVTLRCSPRSGDLSVYWYQQSLDQGLQFLIQYYNGEERAKGNILERFSAQQFPDLHSELNLSSLELGDSALYFCASSVAPPQAPTDTQYFGPGTRLTVL.

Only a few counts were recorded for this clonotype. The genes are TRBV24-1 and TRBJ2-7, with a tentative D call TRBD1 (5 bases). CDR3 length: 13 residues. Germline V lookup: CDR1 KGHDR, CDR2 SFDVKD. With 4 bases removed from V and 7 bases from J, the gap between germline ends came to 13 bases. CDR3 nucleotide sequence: TGTGCCACCAGTGAGGGTGGTTCAGGGGAGCAGTACTTC. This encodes CATSEGGSGEQYF.

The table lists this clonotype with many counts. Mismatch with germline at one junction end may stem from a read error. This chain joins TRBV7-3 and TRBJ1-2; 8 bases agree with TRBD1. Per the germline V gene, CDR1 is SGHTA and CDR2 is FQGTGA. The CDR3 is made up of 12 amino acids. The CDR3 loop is CASSLVARGHPF. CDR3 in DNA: TGTGCCAGCAGCTTAGTCGCCAGGGGGCACCCCTTC.

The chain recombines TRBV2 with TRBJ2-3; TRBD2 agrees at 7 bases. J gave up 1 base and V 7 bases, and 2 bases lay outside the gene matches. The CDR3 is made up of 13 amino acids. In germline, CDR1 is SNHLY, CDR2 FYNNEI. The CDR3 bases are TGTGCCAGCACTAGCGGTCGCACAGATACGCAGTATTTT. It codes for CASTSGRTDTQYF.

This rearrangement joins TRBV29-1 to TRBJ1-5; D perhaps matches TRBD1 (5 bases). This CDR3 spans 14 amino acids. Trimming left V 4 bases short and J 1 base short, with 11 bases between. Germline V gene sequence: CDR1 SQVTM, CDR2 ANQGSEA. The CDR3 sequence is CSVVAGTSNQPQHF. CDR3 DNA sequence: TGCAGCGTTGTAGCAGGGACGAGCAATCAGCCCCAGCATTTT.

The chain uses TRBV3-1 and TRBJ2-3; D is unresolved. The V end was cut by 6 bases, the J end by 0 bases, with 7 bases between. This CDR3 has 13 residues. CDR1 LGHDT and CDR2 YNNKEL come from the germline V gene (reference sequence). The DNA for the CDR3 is TGTGCCAGCAGGGGTACTAGCACAGATACGCAGTATTTT. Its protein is CASRGTSTDTQYF.

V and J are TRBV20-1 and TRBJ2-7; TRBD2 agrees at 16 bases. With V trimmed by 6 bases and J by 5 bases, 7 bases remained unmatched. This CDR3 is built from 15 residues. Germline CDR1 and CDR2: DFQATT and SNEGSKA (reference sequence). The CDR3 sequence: CSALGLAGGSHEQYF. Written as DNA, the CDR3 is TGCAGTGCCCTGGGACTAGCGGGAGGGTCCCACGAGCAGTACTTC.

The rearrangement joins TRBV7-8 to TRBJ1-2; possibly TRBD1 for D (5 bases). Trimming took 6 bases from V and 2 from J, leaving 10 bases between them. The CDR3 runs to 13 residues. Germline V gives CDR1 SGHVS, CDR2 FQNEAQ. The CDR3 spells CASSPRVNYGYTF. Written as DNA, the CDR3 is TGTGCCAGCAGTCCCAGGGTGAACTATGGCTACACCTTC.

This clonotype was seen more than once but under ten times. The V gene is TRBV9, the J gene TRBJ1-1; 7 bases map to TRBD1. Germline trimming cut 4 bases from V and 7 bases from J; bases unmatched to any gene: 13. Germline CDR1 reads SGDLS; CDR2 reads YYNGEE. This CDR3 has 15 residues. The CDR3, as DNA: TGTGCCAGCAGCCAATTACAGGGGTTGGTCGTTGAAGCTTTCTTT. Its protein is CASSQLQGLVVEAFF.

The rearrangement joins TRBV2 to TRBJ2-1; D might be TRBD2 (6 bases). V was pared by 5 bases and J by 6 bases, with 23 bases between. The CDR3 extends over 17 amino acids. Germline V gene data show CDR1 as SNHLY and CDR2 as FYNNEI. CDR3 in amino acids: CASSFDLAGGPGNEQFF. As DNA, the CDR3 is TGTGCCAGCAGTTTTGACCTAGCCGGAGGGCCTGGCAATGAGCAGTTCTTC.

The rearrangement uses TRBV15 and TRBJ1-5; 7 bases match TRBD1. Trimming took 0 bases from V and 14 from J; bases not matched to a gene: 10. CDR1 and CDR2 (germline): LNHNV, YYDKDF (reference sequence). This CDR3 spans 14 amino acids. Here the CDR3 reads CATSRDGGGQHEHF. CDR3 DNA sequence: TGTGCCACCAGCAGAGATGGAGGGGGCCAGCACGAGCATTTT.

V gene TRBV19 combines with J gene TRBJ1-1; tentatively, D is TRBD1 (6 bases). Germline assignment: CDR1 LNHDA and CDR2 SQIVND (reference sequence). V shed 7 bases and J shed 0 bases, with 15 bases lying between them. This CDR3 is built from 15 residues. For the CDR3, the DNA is TGTGCCAGTACCAGTTGGGACAAAGTGAACACTGAAGCTTTCTTT. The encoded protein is CASTSWDKVNTEAFF.

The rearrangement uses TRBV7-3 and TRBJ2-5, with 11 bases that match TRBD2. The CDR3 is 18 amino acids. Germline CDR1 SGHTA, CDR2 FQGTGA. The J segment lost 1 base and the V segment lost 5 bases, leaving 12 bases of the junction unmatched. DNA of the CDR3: TGTGCCAGCAGCCCCCAAAAAGCAGGGACTAGCGGCCAAGAGACCCAGTACTTC. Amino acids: CASSPQKAGTSGQETQYF.

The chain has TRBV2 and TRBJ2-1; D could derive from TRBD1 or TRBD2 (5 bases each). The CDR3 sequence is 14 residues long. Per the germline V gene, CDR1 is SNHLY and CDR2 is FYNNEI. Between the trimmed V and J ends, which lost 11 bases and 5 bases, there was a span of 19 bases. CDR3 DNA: TGTGCCGGTGGGAGTCTTCAGGGAGACAATGAGCAGTTCTTC. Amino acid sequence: CAGGSLQGDNEQFF.

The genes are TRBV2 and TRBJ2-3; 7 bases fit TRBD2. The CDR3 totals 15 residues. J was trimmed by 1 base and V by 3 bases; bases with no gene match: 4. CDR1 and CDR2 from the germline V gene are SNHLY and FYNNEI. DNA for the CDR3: TGTGCCAGCAGTGACTCCCGGGGGGGCACAGATACGCAGTATTTT. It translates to CASSDSRGGTDTQYF.

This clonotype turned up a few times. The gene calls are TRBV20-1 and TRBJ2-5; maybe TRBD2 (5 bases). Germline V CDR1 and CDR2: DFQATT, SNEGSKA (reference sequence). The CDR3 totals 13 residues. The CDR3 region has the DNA TGCACCGTGGATTCGAGCGGACAAGAGACCCAGTACTTC. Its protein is CTVDSSGQETQYF.

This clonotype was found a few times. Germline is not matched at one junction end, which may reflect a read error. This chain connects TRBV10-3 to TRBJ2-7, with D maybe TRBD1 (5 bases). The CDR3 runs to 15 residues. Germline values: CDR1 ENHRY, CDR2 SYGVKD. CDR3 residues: CASSYSIDTGHEQYF. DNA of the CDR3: TGTGCCAGCAGTTACTCGATAGATACAGGCCACGAGCAGTACTTC.

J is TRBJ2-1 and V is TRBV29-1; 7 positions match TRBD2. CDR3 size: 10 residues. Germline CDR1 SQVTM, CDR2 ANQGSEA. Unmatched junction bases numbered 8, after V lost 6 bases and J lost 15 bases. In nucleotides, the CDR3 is TGCAGCGTGGGGGGGGTCCCTCGGTTCTTC. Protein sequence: CSVGGVPRFF.

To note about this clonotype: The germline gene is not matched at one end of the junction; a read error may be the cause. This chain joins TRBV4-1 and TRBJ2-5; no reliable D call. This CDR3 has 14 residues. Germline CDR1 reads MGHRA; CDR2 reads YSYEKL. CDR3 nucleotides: TGCGCCAGCAGCCAAGAACTCCGCCAAGGGACCCAGTACTTC. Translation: CASSQELRQGTQYF.

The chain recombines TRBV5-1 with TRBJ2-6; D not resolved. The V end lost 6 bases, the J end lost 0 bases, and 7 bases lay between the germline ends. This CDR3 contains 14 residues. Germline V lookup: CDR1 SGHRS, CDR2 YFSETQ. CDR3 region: CASMIPSGANVLTF. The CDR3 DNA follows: TGCGCCAGCATGATTCCCTCTGGGGCCAACGTCCTGACTTTC.

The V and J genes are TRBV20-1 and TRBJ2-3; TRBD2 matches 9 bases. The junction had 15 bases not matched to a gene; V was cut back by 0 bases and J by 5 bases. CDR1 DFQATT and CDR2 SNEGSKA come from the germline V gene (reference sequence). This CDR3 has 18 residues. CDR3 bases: TGCAGTGCTAGAGATGGAAGGGAGGCGGGAGGGCCGGGAGATACGCAGTATTTT. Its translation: CSARDGREAGGPGDTQYF.

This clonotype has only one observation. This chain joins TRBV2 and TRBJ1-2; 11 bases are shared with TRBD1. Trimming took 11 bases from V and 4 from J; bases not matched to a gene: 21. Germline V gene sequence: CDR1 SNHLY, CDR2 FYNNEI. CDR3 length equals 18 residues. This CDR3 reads CAENGDRGKEASGYGYTF. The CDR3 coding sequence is TGTGCCGAAAATGGGGACAGGGGGAAGGAGGCTAGCGGCTATGGCTACACCTTC.

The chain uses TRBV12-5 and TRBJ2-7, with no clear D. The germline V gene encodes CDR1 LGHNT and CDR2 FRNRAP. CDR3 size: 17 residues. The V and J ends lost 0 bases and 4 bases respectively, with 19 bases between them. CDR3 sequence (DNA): TGTGCTAGTGGTTTGGTTCAGCGTGGTGAAGTAACTTACGAGCAGTACTTC. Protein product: CASGLVQRGEVTYEQYF.

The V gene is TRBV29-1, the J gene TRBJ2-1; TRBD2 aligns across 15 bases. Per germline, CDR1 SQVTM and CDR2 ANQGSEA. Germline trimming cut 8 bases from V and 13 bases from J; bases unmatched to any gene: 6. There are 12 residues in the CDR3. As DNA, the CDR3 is TGCAGCTCGGGACTAGCGGGGGGACATCAGTTCTTC. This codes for CSSGLAGGHQFF.

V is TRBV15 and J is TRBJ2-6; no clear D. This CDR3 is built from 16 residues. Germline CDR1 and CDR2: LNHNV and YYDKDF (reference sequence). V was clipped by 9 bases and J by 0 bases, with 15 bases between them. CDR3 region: CATLSPFGSGANVLTF. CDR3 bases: TGTGCCACACTTTCTCCCTTTGGCTCTGGGGCCAACGTCCTGACTTTC.

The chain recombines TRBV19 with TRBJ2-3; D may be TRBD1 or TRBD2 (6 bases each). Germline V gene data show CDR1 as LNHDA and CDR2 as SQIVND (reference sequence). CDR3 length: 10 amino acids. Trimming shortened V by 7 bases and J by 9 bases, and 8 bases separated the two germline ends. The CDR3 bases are TGTGCCAGTACGGGGGCGACGCAGTATTTT. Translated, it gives CASTGATQYF. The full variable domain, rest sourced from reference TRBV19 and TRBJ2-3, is DGGITQSPKYLFRKEGQNVTLSCEQNLNHDAMYWYRQDPGQGLRLIYYSQIVNDFQKGDIAEGYSVSREKKESFPLTVTSAQKNPTAFYLCASTGATQYFGPGTRLTVL.

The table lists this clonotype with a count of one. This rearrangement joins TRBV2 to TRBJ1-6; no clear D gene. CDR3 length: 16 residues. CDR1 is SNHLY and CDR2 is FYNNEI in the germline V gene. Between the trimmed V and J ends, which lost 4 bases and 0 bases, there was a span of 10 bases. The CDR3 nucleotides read TGTGCCAGCAGTGTTTCCTGGAACTCCTATAATTCACCCCTCCACTTT. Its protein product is CASSVSWNSYNSPLHF.

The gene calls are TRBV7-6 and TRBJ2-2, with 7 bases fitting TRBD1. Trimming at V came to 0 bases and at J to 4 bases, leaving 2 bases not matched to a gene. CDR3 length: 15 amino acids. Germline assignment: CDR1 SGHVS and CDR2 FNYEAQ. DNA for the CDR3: TGTGCCAGCAGCTTAGCAGCAGGGGGCACCGGGGAGCTGTTTTTT. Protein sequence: CASSLAAGGTGELFF.

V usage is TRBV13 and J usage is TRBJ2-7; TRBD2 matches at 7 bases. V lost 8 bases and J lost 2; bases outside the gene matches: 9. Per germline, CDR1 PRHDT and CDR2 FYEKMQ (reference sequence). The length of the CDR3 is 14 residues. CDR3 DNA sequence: TGTGCCAGCTCAACTAGCGCAATAGCCTACGAGCAGTACTTC. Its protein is CASSTSAIAYEQYF.